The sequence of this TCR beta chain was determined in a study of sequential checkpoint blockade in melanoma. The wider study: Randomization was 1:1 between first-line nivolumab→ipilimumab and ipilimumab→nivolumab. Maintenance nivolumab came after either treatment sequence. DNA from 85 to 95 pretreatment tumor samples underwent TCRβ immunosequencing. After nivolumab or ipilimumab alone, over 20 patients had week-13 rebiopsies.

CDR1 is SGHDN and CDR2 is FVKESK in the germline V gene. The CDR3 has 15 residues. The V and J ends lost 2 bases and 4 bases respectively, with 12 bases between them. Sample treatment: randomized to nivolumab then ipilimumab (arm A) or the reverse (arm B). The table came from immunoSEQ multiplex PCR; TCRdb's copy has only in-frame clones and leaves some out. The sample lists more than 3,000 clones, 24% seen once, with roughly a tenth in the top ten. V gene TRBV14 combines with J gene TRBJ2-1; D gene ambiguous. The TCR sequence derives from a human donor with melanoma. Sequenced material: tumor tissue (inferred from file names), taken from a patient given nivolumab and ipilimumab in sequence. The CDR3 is CASSQYLSNYNEQFF. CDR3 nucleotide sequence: TGTGCCAGCAGCCAATATCTCAGTAATTACAATGAGCAGTTCTTC.